A single sample gave rise to the 18 T cell receptor beta chains below, sequenced in a study of shared clonotypes between healthy human individuals. Method: immunoSEQ multiplex PCR; TCRdb's copy keeps in-frame clones and lacks some. The table records some 1,400,000 clones, approximately 96% of them present only once. The sample taken for sequencing was naive CD4+ T cells sorted from blood. Described subset: CD45RA+ positively selected. Receptor source: a man aged 25-45 years in good health.

This clone was counted between two and nine times. The chain uses TRBV5-1 and TRBJ2-1; D call uncertain. Germline assignment: CDR1 SGHRS and CDR2 YFSETQ. Trimming took off 4 bases at V and 6 bases at J, with 11 bases between the two ends. This CDR3 region has 13 residues. Here the CDR3 DNA reads TGCGCCAGCAGCCCCCCTATTCCCAATGAGCAGTTCTTC. Its translation: CASSPPIPNEQFF. The full variable domain, with the rest looked up from reference TRBV5-1 and TRBJ2-1, is KAGVTQTPRYLIKTRGQQVTLSCSPISGHRSVSWYQQTPGQGLQFLFEYFSETQRNKGNFPGRFSGRQFSNSRSEMNVSTLELGDSALYLCASSPPIPNEQFFGPGTRLTVL.

The chain couples TRBV15 to TRBJ2-7; D perhaps matches TRBD2 (6 bases). CDR1 is LNHNV, CDR2 YYDKDF, per germline (reference sequence). The CDR3 runs to 15 residues. V was cut by 3 bases and J by 2 bases, with 14 bases left in between. The CDR3: CATSSPGGSTYEQYF. The DNA of the CDR3 is TGTGCCACCAGCAGCCCTGGAGGGAGTACCTACGAGCAGTACTTC.

The CDR3 loop reads CASSQADFGAKNIQYF. The CDR3 bases are TGCGCCAGCAGCCAAGCCGATTTTGGGGCCAAAAACATTCAGTACTTC. The chain links TRBV4-1 to TRBJ2-4; no reliable D call. This CDR3 comprises 16 residues. The V end lost 1 base, the J end lost 1 base, and 11 bases lay between the germline ends. The germline CDR1 and CDR2 sequences are MGHRA and YSYEKL.

The rearrangement joins TRBV2 to TRBJ2-7, with 8 bases lining up with TRBD1. CDR1 is SNHLY, CDR2 FYNNEI, per germline. The CDR3 extends over 14 amino acids. V lost 4 bases, J lost 7 bases, and 9 bases stayed unmatched. The CDR3 region is CASSVARGLGEQYF. The CDR3 region has the DNA TGTGCCAGCAGTGTGGCCAGGGGGCTGGGAGAGCAGTACTTC.

This clone was recorded once. The DNA for the CDR3 is TGTGCCAGCAGCTTGCAGGGACAGGAAAATGAAAAACTGTTTTTT. Its translation: CASSLQGQENEKLFF. This chain connects TRBV5-8 to TRBJ1-4; 8 nucleotides line up with TRBD1. This CDR3 has 15 amino acids. Germline CDR1 is SGHTS and CDR2 is YDEGEE. V dropped 1 base and J dropped 5; count of bases not matched to a gene: 4.

The genes are TRBV5-8 and TRBJ1-1; D is possibly TRBD1 (5 bases). This CDR3 spans 14 amino acids. V was shortened by 0 bases and J by 0 bases, with 6 bases between the two germline ends. Germline V CDR1 and CDR2: SGHTS, YDEGEE. CDR3 nucleotide sequence: TGTGCCAGCAGCTTGGCCAGGGTGAACACTGAAGCTTTCTTT. It is translated as CASSLARVNTEAFF.

Note on this clone: A read error may produce the germline difference seen at one junction end. In the same sample, other DNA sequences code for this CDR3. The chain links TRBV7-2 to TRBJ2-1, with 12 bases aligning to TRBD2. Germline CDR1 and CDR2: SGHTA and FQGNSA. CDR3 length equals 18 residues. CDR3 bases: TGTGCCAGCAGCACGAGGACTAGCGGGACCGGGTTCGGGAATGAACAGTTCTTC. Its translation is CASSTRTSGTGFGNEQFF.

This CDR3 is CASSHDRSGREYEQYF. The CDR3 DNA reads TGTGCCAGCAGCCATGATCGGAGCGGGAGAGAGTACGAGCAGTACTTC. The rearrangement uses TRBV14 and TRBJ2-7, with 8 bases lining up with TRBD2. This CDR3 has 16 residues. The germline V gene encodes CDR1 SGHDN and CDR2 FVKESK. J lost 4 bases, V lost 3 bases, and 11 bases had no gene match.

The chain combines TRBV2 with TRBJ1-3, with no clear D. Trimming took 4 bases from V and 3 from J, leaving 16 bases between them. The CDR3 consists of 16 residues. Per the germline V gene, CDR1 is SNHLY and CDR2 is FYNNEI. For the CDR3, the DNA is TGTGCCAGCAGTGGGGCGGAACAGTCTGTTGGAAACACCATATATTTT. Its translation is CASSGAEQSVGNTIYF. Based on the CDR3 plus reference TRBV2 and TRBJ1-3, the full variable domain is EPEVTQTPSHQVTQMGQEVILRCVPISNHLYFYWYRQILGQKVEFLVSFYNNEISEKSEIFDDQFSVERPDGSNFTLKIRSTKLEDSAMYFCASSGAEQSVGNTIYFGEGSWLTVV.

This chain links TRBV27 with TRBJ2-2, with 11 bases matching TRBD2. Trimming removed 5 bases from V and 14 bases from J; junction bases left unmatched: 10. Germline lookup yields CDR1 MNHEY and CDR2 SMNVEV (reference sequence). This CDR3 is 14 amino acids long. In DNA, the CDR3 is TGTGCCAGCAGTATGTTAGCGGGAGGGCCTAGACTGTTTTTT. Its protein is CASSMLAGGPRLFF.

The rearrangement links TRBV9 to TRBJ2-3; 14 positions match TRBD2. The J segment lost 0 bases and the V segment lost 0 bases, leaving 12 bases of the junction unmatched. The CDR3 totals 21 residues. Germline lookup yields CDR1 SGDLS and CDR2 YYNGEE. CDR3 region: CASSVGSPTSGRARSTDTQYF. For the CDR3, the DNA is TGTGCCAGCAGCGTAGGATCCCCGACTAGCGGGAGGGCAAGAAGCACAGATACGCAGTATTTT.

The J gene is TRBJ2-5, the V gene TRBV4-1, with D possibly being TRBD1 (6 bases). V was pared by 1 base and J by 3 bases, with 12 bases between. This CDR3 is 15 amino acids long. Germline assignment: CDR1 MGHRA and CDR2 YSYEKL. For the CDR3, the DNA is TGCGCCAGCAGCCAAGCCCGGGACACCAAAGAGACCCAGTACTTC. Translation: CASSQARDTKETQYF.

This chain links TRBV29-1 with TRBJ1-5; no clear D. Looked up from germline, CDR1 is SQVTM and CDR2 is ANQGSEA. Trimming pared 6 bases from V and 1 base from J, leaving 10 bases between. This CDR3 region has 13 residues. CDR3 sequence (DNA): TGCAGCGTAGTCGTAGAAAGCAATCAGCCCCAGCATTTT. Amino acids: CSVVVESNQPQHF.

In regard to this clone: At one end, the junction sequence differs from germline, possibly due to a read error. CDR3 sequence (DNA): TGTGCCTGGAACCCTGACACGGAAGCTTTCTTT. Its translation is CAWNPDTEAFF. The J gene is TRBJ1-1, the V gene TRBV30; D call uncertain. Germline CDR1 is GTSNPN and CDR2 is SVGIG (reference sequence). The CDR3 extends over 11 amino acids.

V usage is TRBV5-6 and J usage is TRBJ1-3; 9 bases line up with TRBD1. Per the germline V gene, CDR1 is SGHDT and CDR2 is YYEEEE. This CDR3 spans 17 amino acids. The V gene end was trimmed by 4 bases and the J gene end by 4 bases; junction bases not matched to a gene: 12. In DNA form, the CDR3 reads TGTGCCAGCAGCCTGGGGCCAATCGGACAGGGGGGAAACACCATATATTTT. It yields the protein CASSLGPIGQGGNTIYF.

The chain joins TRBV2 to TRBJ1-1; perhaps TRBD1 as D (5 bases). Germline-derived CDR1 and CDR2 are SNHLY and FYNNEI. V lost 5 bases and J lost 8, with 15 bases in between. The CDR3 consists of 13 residues. The CDR3 bases are TGTGCCAGCAGTTATTACGGGACTTCAGAAGCTTTCTTT. It encodes CASSYYGTSEAFF.

The CDR3: CAIRTGTGGFGGEQYF. DNA of the CDR3: TGTGCCATCAGAACCGGGACAGGGGGCTTCGGAGGCGAGCAGTACTTC. The chain carries TRBV10-3 and TRBJ2-7; 12 bases agree with TRBD1. The CDR3 consists of 16 residues. With 6 bases clipped from V and 6 bases from J, the junction kept 12 bases outside the gene matches. Germline loops: CDR1 ENHRY, CDR2 SYGVKD.

The rearrangement uses TRBV10-2 and TRBJ1-1, with a weak D call TRBD1 (5 bases). This CDR3 has 14 residues. The ends were cut back, 9 bases at V and 1 base at J, with 15 bases in the middle. Germline assignment: CDR1 WSHSY and CDR2 SAAADI. CDR3: CASRIGAENTEAFF. CDR3 in DNA: TGCGCCAGTAGAATTGGGGCGGAGAACACTGAAGCTTTCTTT.